This TCR beta chain was identified in a study of blood T cell repertoires in COVID-19. Study information: Italy, Spain and the United States were the sources of the convalescent and acute COVID-19 samples. PBMCs, B-cell-depleted T cells, or T cells provided the cDNA or gDNA that made up the material.

The authors' processing: How many nucleated cells were present was estimated from reference gene primer amplification. The protocol was immunoSEQ multiplex PCR, while the TCRdb copy is restricted to in-frame clones and leaves out a portion. The V and J calls and clone size are taken from that table; D and trimming were inferred from the DNA. The sample shows some 58,000 clones, 80% to 95% of them seen only once. This CDR3 is 15 amino acids long. In germline, CDR1 is LGHNA, CDR2 YNFKEQ. V gave up 1 base and J gave up 3 bases; unmatched junction bases: 3. The V and J genes are TRBV4-2 and TRBJ2-5; TRBD1 aligns across 9 bases. Sequenced: peripheral blood. This sequence was found in a man aged 45 to 65 with active COVID-19. CDR3: CASSQAQGAEETQYF. As DNA, the CDR3 is TGTGCCAGCAGCCAAGCACAGGGGGCGGAAGAGACCCAGTACTTC.